The table lists the clone carrying this T cell receptor beta chain with a few counts. The antigen is undetermined. The record originates from a study of CD8 T cells in ankylosing spondylitis. Broader study findings: The study identified a TCR beta motif of several highly homologous variants that appeared characteristic of ankylosing spondylitis blood. Certain motif variants had earlier been reported in reactive arthritis synovial fluid and blood.

With molecular barcodes, quantitative 5'-RACE was used to make the TCR beta libraries. TCRdb reprocessed the 5' RACE reads via MiXCR and lists one record per CDR3 protein. This repertoire shows 250,000 to 350,000 distinct CDR3 sequences, roughly 20% found once; its top ten account for 7.8%. CDR3 size: 18 residues. Germline-derived CDR1 and CDR2 are MNHEY and SMNVEV (reference sequence). V was clipped by 6 bases and J by 2 bases; unmatched bases: 16. The chain joins TRBV27 to TRBJ1-5; 7 positions match TRBD1. The TCR originated in a male donor with ankylosing spondylitis or in good health (not recorded which). The sequenced sample consisted of blood, either unsorted or a sorted T cell fraction (not recorded which). The CDR3 bases are TGTGCCAGCAGCCAGGGGGGAACGGGGAGCATGGGCAATCAGCCCCAGCATTTT. This sequence encodes CASSQGGTGSMGNQPQHF.